Presented here are 21 T cell receptor beta chains from one specimen sequenced in a study of T-cell reconstitution after alpha-beta-depleted transplantation in children. Library preparation (for TCRbeta) was performed with unique molecular identifiers. TCRdb independently ran MiXCR on the PCR reads; one entry per CDR3 protein. The table shows fewer than 20,000 distinct CDR3 sequences, with around 5.8% occurring only once. The sample consisted of PBMCs, taken before TCRalphabeta/CD19-depleted stem cell transplant. The receptors derive from a boy between 5 and 17 years old with acute lymphoblastic leukemia, due to receive a stem cell transplant.

This clonotype was seen many times. This chain joins TRBV24-1 and TRBJ2-1; D not certain. Germline CDR1 is KGHDR and CDR2 is SFDVKD. CDR3 length: 17 amino acids. Trimming cost V 1 base and J 0 bases, with 12 bases left between them. The CDR3 sequence is CATSDFSYVSSYNEQFF. The CDR3 nucleotides read TGTGCCACCAGTGATTTTTCCTACGTAAGCTCCTACAATGAGCAGTTCTTC.

This clonotype has at least ten counts. The V call is TRBV27, the J call TRBJ2-2; D unclear. V lost 4 bases and J lost 7, with 10 bases in between. This CDR3 is built from 13 residues. Germline-derived CDR1 and CDR2 are MNHEY and SMNVEV (reference sequence). The CDR3 nucleotides are TGTGCCAGCAGTTCCGGGCTGAACGGGGAGCTGTTTTTT. As protein: CASSSGLNGELFF.

This clonotype has at least ten counts. The rearrangement joins TRBV6-1 to TRBJ2-5; 7 bases map to TRBD1. CDR3 size: 15 residues. The germline V gene has CDR1 MNHNS and CDR2 SASEGT. The ends lost 6 bases at V and 3 bases at J; junction bases unmatched: 10. The CDR3 DNA reads TGTGCCAGCAGATTGTCGTTAGGACAGGAAGAGACCCAGTACTTC. Protein: CASRLSLGQEETQYF.

Relative to its sample, this clonotype is large. The V gene is TRBV10-2, the J gene TRBJ2-5; the match to TRBD1 covers 8 bases. Losses at the gene ends were 2 bases for V and 4 bases for J; bases not matched to a gene: 12. The CDR3 extends over 17 amino acids. Looked up from germline, CDR1 is WSHSY and CDR2 is SAAADI. DNA for the CDR3: TGCGCCAGCAGTGAGCTGTTTTTGGACAGGGACCTAGAGACCCAGTACTTC. This translates into CASSELFLDRDLETQYF.

This clonotype was observed many times. The chain couples TRBV18 to TRBJ1-4, with no clear D. Germline V gene sequence: CDR1 KGHSH, CDR2 LQKENI. This CDR3 has 15 amino acids. Deletions cut 4 bases from V and 2 bases from J, with 11 bases between. CDR3 sequence: CASSRGWKTNEKLFF. The DNA of the CDR3 is TGTGCCAGCTCACGAGGGTGGAAGACTAATGAAAAACTGTTTTTT.

The sample holds many counts of this clonotype. The J gene is TRBJ1-1, the V gene TRBV27, with D perhaps matching TRBD1 (6 bases). CDR1 is MNHEY, CDR2 SMNVEV, per germline (reference sequence). CDR3 length: 13 residues. Trimming took 6 bases from V and 5 from J, leaving 13 bases between them. This CDR3 reads CASSQQGRTEAFF. CDR3 nucleotide sequence: TGTGCCAGCAGCCAACAGGGAAGAACTGAAGCTTTCTTT.

This clonotype was counted at least ten times. The rearrangement joins TRBV5-1 to TRBJ2-2, with D possibly matching TRBD2 (6 bases). From germline, CDR1 is SGHRS and CDR2 YFSETQ. The CDR3 is made up of 16 amino acids. The V end lost 4 bases, the J end lost 5 bases, and 18 bases lay between the germline ends. The CDR3 bases are TGCGCCAGCAGCCCCTCGGGACTTCCCCATACCGGGGAGCTGTTTTTT. It is translated as CASSPSGLPHTGELFF.

This clonotype was recorded at least ten times. The chain joins TRBV20-1 to TRBJ1-6; 7 bases are shared with TRBD1. The J segment lost 6 bases and the V segment lost 3 bases, leaving 11 bases of the junction unmatched. From germline, CDR1 is DFQATT and CDR2 SNEGSKA (reference sequence). The CDR3 is 16 residues long. The CDR3 coding sequence is TGCAGTGCTAGCGCCCCCCCGGCAGGGGGTAATTCACCCCTCCACTTT. This encodes CSASAPPAGGNSPLHF.

This clonotype was detected many times. The rearrangement joins TRBV4-1 to TRBJ2-2, with D possibly TRBD1 on 5 matching bases. The CDR3 runs to 17 residues. Germline loops: CDR1 MGHRA, CDR2 YSYEKL. The V end was cut by 4 bases, the J end by 0 bases, with 15 bases between. This CDR3 reads CASSRGPWGTNTGELFF. The CDR3 DNA follows: TGCGCCAGCAGCCGAGGCCCCTGGGGCACGAACACCGGGGAGCTGTTTTTT.

This clonotype is medium-sized in the sample. This chain joins TRBV13 and TRBJ2-7; 9 bases agree with TRBD1. V lost 3 bases to trimming and J lost 3 bases; unmatched junction nucleotides: 3. Per the germline V gene, CDR1 is PRHDT and CDR2 is FYEKMQ (reference sequence). This CDR3 spans 14 amino acids. The DNA of the CDR3 is TGTGCCAGCAGCTTCCGGGACAGGGACTACGAGCAGTACTTC. This sequence encodes CASSFRDRDYEQYF.

This clonotype appeared many times. V gene TRBV12-3 or TRBV12-4 combines with J gene TRBJ2-1; D possibly corresponds to TRBD2 (5 bases). The CDR3 sequence is 15 residues long. V lost 0 bases, J lost 8 bases, and 14 bases lay in between. CDR3 sequence (DNA): TGTGCCAGCAGTTTAGCCAGCGGTCCCAGGTATGAGCAGTTCTTC. It is translated as CASSLASGPRYEQFF.

This clonotype was detected ten times or more. The V and J genes are TRBV11-3 and TRBJ2-2; D is unresolved. There are 13 residues in the CDR3. Trimming took 2 bases from V and 4 from J, leaving 5 bases between them. The V gene's germline CDR1 is SGHNT and CDR2 YENEEA. CDR3 sequence: CASSLTFTGELFF. As DNA, the CDR3 is TGTGCCAGCAGCTTAACCTTCACCGGGGAGCTGTTTTTT.

This clonotype appeared many times. CDR3 in amino acids: CSDTDRGPVKSQYF. For the CDR3, the DNA is TGCAGCGATACCGACAGGGGTCCTGTGAAGTCCCAGTACTTC. The chain uses TRBV29-1 and TRBJ2-5, with 8 bases that match TRBD1. The CDR3 is 14 residues long. With 7 bases clipped from V and 9 bases from J, the junction kept 16 bases outside the gene matches. Germline loops: CDR1 SQVTM, CDR2 ANQGSEA. Full variable domain (remainder filled in from reference TRBV29-1 and TRBJ2-5): SAVISQKPSRDICQRGTSLTIQCQVDSQVTMMFWYRQQPGQSLTLIATANQGSEATYESGFVIDKFPISRPNLTFSTLTVSNMSPEDSSIYLCSDTDRGPVKSQYFGPGTRLLVL.

By share of the sample, this clonotype is medium-sized. The chain joins TRBV7-7 to TRBJ2-1, with 8 bases aligning to TRBD1. This CDR3 comprises 15 residues. V lost 5 bases to trimming and J lost 5 bases; unmatched junction nucleotides: 8. Per the germline V gene, CDR1 is SSHAT and CDR2 is FNYEAQ (reference sequence). CDR3 region: CASSHGTGRNNEQFF. The CDR3 DNA reads as TGTGCCAGCAGCCACGGGACAGGCCGGAACAATGAGCAGTTCTTC.

This clonotype was found many times. V and J are TRBV28 and TRBJ2-5; tentative D call: TRBD2 (6 bases). Trimming stripped 2 bases from V and 1 base from J, with 11 bases between. Per germline, CDR1 MDHEN and CDR2 SYDVKM. CDR3 length equals 15 residues. CDR3 sequence: CASSLEEGGQETQYF. CDR3 DNA: TGTGCCAGCAGTTTAGAGGAGGGAGGCCAAGAGACCCAGTACTTC. Variable domain in full (rest from reference TRBV28 and TRBJ2-5): DVKVTQSSRYLVKRTGEKVFLECVQDMDHENMFWYRQDPGLGLRLIYFSYDVKMKEKGDIPEGYSVSREKKERFSLILESASTNQTSMYLCASSLEEGGQETQYFGPGTRLLVL.

Ten or more counts support this clonotype. The rearrangement joins TRBV20-1 to TRBJ2-2; TRBD2 matches 10 bases. CDR3 length: 14 amino acids. The germline gives CDR1 DFQATT, CDR2 SNEGSKA (reference sequence). J lost 5 bases, V lost 6 bases, and 6 bases had no gene match. CDR3 sequence reads: CSAEREGRTGELFF. The CDR3 region has the DNA TGCAGTGCCGAGCGGGAGGGCCGGACCGGGGAGCTGTTTTTT.

This clonotype was recorded at least ten times. The chain uses TRBV12-3 or TRBV12-4 and TRBJ1-1, with 7 bases matching TRBD1. This CDR3 comprises 13 residues. The J segment lost 7 bases and the V segment lost 4 bases, leaving 6 bases of the junction unmatched. The CDR3 bases are TGTGCCAGCAGTTCCGACAGGGCCGGTGAAGCTTTCTTT. Residues: CASSSDRAGEAFF.

This clonotype was recorded at least ten times. The chain recombines TRBV28 with TRBJ1-2, with 7 bases fitting TRBD1. The V gene end was trimmed by 5 bases and the J gene end by 11 bases; junction bases not matched to a gene: 8. The V gene's germline CDR1 is MDHEN and CDR2 SYDVKM. CDR3 length: 12 residues. The CDR3 sequence is CASSGDSPQYTF. The CDR3 coding sequence is TGTGCCAGCAGTGGGGACAGCCCCCAATACACCTTC.

This clonotype was counted ten times or more. The chain recombines TRBV28 with TRBJ2-7; D is perhaps TRBD1 or TRBD2 (5 bases each). This CDR3 contains 15 residues. Germline V gene sequence: CDR1 MDHEN, CDR2 SYDVKM. The V and J ends lost 3 bases and 3 bases respectively, with 15 bases between them. CDR3 protein: CASSFAAGTSYEQYF. CDR3 nucleotides: TGTGCCAGCAGTTTTGCGGCAGGGACCAGCTACGAGCAGTACTTC.

By frequency in the sample, this clonotype is medium-sized (0.01 to 0.1%). This chain links TRBV4-3 with TRBJ2-1, with 8 bases fitting TRBD2. V shed 4 bases and J 4 bases; nucleotides not matched to a gene: 6. The CDR3 is 15 residues long. Germline CDR1 is LGHNA and CDR2 is YSLEER. CDR3 region: CASSRGLAEYNEQFF. The CDR3 nucleotides are TGCGCCAGCAGCCGAGGACTAGCTGAATACAATGAGCAGTTCTTC.

This clonotype was counted many times. V usage is TRBV7-2 and J usage is TRBJ2-7, with D possibly being TRBD1 (6 bases). Trimming stripped 5 bases from V and 0 bases from J, with 11 bases between. In germline, CDR1 is SGHTA, CDR2 FQGNSA. The CDR3 sequence is 14 residues long. This CDR3 reads CASSRGQTSYEQYF. For the CDR3, the DNA is TGTGCCAGCAGCCGTGGACAGACCTCCTACGAGCAGTACTTC. Variable domain in full (rest from reference TRBV7-2 and TRBJ2-7): GAGVSQSPSNKVTEKGKDVELRCDPISGHTALYWYRQSLGQGLEFLIYFQGNSAPDKSGLPSDRFSAERTGGSVSTLTIQRTQQEDSAVYLCASSRGQTSYEQYFGPGTRLTVT.